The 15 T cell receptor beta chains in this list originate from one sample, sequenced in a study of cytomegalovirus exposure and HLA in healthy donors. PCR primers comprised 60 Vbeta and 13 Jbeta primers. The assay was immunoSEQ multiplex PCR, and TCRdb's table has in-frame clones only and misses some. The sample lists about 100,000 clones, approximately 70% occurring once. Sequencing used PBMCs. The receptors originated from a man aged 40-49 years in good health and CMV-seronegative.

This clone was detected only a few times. CDR3 protein: CASSMRQTYQPQHF. The CDR3 nucleotides are TGTGCCAGTAGTATGCGACAGACATATCAGCCCCAGCATTTT. V is TRBV19 and J is TRBJ1-5; D is perhaps TRBD1 (5 bases). V shed 3 bases and J shed 5 bases, with 11 bases lying between them. Germline loops: CDR1 LNHDA, CDR2 SQIVND (reference sequence). The CDR3 extends over 14 amino acids.

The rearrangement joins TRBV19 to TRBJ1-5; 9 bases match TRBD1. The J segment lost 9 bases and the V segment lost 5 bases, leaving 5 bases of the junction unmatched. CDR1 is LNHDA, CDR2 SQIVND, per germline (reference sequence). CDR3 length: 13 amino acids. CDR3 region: CASSSTGGGPQHF. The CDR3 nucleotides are TGTGCCAGTAGTTCGACAGGGGGAGGGCCCCAGCATTTT.

The CDR3 sequence is CASSAGIRGIEAFF. CDR3 nucleotides: TGTGCCAGCAGCGCCGGGATCCGGGGGATTGAAGCTTTCTTT. V is TRBV5-6 and J is TRBJ1-1, with D maybe TRBD1 (5 bases). The V gene lost 4 bases and the J gene lost 7 bases, with 17 bases spanning the gap. The CDR3 sequence is 14 residues long. The V gene's germline CDR1 is SGHDT and CDR2 YYEEEE. Supplemented by reference TRBV5-6 and TRBJ1-1, the full variable domain reads DAGVTQSPTHLIKTRGQQVTLRCSPKSGHDTVSWYQQALGQGPQFIFQYYEEEERQRGNFPDRFSGHQFPNYSSELNVNALLLGDSALYLCASSAGIRGIEAFFGQGTRLTVV.

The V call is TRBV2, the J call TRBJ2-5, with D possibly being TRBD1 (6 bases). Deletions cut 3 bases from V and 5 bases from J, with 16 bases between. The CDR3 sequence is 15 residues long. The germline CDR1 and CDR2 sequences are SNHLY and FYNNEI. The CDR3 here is CASSEQGSSGETQYF. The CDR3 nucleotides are TGTGCCAGCAGTGAGCAGGGGTCATCGGGGGAGACCCAGTACTTC. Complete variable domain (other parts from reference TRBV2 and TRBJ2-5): EPEVTQTPSHQVTQMGQEVILRCVPISNHLYFYWYRQILGQKVEFLVSFYNNEISEKSEIFDDQFSVERPDGSNFTLKIRSTKLEDSAMYFCASSEQGSSGETQYFGPGTRLLVL.

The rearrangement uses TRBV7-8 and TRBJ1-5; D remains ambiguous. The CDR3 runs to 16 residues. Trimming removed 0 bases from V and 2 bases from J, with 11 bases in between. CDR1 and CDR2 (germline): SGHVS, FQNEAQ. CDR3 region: CASSLASVGRNQPQHF. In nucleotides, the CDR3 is TGTGCCAGCAGCTTAGCTTCAGTTGGTCGCAATCAGCCCCAGCATTTT. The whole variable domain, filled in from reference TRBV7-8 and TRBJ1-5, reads GAGVSQSPRYKVAKRGQDVALRCDPISGHVSLFWYQQALGQGPEFLTYFQNEAQLDKSGLPSDRFFAERPEGSVSTLKIQRTQQEDSAVYLCASSLASVGRNQPQHFGDGTRLSIL.

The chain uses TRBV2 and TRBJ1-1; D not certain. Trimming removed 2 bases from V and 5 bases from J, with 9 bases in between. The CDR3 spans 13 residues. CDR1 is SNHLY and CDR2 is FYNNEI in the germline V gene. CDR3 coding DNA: TGTGCCAGCAGTGAATCCGGGGAGACTGAAGCTTTCTTT. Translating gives CASSESGETEAFF. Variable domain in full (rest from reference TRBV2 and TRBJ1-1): EPEVTQTPSHQVTQMGQEVILRCVPISNHLYFYWYRQILGQKVEFLVSFYNNEISEKSEIFDDQFSVERPDGSNFTLKIRSTKLEDSAMYFCASSESGETEAFFGQGTRLTVV.

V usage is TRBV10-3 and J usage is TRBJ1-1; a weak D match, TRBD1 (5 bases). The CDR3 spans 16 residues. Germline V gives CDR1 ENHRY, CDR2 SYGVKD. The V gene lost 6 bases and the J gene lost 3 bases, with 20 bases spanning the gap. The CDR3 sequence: CAISDSSGGKDTEAFF. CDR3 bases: TGTGCCATCAGCGACTCGAGCGGGGGTAAGGACACTGAAGCTTTCTTT.

The CDR3 DNA sequence: TGTGCCAGTAGTATAATGTCTAGCTCACCCCTCCACTTT. This codes for CASSIMSSSPLHF. This chain joins TRBV19 and TRBJ1-6; D is unclear. CDR1 is LNHDA and CDR2 is SQIVND in the germline V gene (reference sequence). V dropped 2 bases and J dropped 10 bases, with 9 bases sitting between them. This CDR3 spans 13 amino acids.

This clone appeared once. In DNA, the CDR3 is TGTGCCTGGAGTGTACTCAGGGTAACCTCTACGAACACTGAAGCTTTCTTT. As protein: CAWSVLRVTSTNTEAFF. The chain recombines TRBV30 with TRBJ1-1, with TRBD1 as a possible D gene (5 bases). CDR3 length: 17 residues. The V end lost 0 bases, the J end lost 1 base, and 18 bases lay between the germline ends. Germline lookup yields CDR1 GTSNPN and CDR2 SVGIG (reference sequence).

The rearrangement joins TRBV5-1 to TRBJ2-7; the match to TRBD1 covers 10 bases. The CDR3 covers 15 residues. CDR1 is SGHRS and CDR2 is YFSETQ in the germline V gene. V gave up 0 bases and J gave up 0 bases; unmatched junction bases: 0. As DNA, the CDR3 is TGCGCCAGCAGCTTGGGACAGGGGGCCTCCTACGAGCAGTACTTC. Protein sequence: CASSLGQGASYEQYF.

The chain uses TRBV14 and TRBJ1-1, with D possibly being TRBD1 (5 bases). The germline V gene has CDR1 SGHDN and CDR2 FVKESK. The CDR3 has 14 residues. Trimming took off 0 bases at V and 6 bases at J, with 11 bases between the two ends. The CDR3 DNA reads TGTGCCAGCAGCCAAGATCAGGGATGGGCTGAAGCTTTCTTT. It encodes CASSQDQGWAEAFF.

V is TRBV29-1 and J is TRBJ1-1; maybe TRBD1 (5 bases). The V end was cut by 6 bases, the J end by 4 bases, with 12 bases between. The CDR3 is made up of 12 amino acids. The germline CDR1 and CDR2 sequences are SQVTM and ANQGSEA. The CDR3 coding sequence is TGCAGCGTGCTAGCGGGGGGCACTGAAGCTTTCTTT. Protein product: CSVLAGGTEAFF.

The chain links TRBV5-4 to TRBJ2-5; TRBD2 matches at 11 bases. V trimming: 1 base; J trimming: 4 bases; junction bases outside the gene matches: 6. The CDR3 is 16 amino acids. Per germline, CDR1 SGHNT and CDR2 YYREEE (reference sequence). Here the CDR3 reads CASSLTSGGRGETQYF. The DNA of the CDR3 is TGTGCCAGCAGCTTGACTAGCGGGGGCCGGGGAGAGACCCAGTACTTC.

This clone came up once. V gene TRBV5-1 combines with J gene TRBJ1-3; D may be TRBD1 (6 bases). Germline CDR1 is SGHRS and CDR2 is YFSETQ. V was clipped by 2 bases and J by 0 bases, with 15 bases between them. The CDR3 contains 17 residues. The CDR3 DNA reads TGCGCCAGCAGCTTTTTTGGACAGCGAAGCTCTGGAAACACCATATATTTT. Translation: CASSFFGQRSSGNTIYF.

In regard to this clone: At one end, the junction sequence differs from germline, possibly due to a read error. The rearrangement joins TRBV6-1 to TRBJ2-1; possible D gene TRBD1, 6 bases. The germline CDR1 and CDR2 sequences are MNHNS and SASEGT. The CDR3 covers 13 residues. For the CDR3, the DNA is TGTGCAAGCAACAGGGATCATTACAATGAGCAGTTCTTC. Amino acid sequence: CASNRDHYNEQFF.